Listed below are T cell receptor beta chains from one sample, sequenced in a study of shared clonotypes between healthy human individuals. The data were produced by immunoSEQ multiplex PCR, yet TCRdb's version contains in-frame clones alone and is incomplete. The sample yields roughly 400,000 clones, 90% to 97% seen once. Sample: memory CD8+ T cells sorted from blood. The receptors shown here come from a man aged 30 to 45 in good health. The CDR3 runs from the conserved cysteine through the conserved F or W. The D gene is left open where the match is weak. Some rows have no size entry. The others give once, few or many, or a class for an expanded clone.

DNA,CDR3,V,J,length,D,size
TGTGCCAGTAGTATAGAGCGGGAGGGCCCACCTCGGGGCCCTATCACAGATACGCAGTATTTT,CASSIEREGPPRGPITDTQYF,TRBV19,TRBJ2-3,21,TRBD2,.
TGTGCCAGCAGCTCCCGGACTAGCGGTGGGGGAGAGACCCAGTACTTC,CASSSRTSGGGETQYF,TRBV9,TRBJ2-5,16,TRBD2,.
TGTGCCAGCAGTGTATGGGAACAGCCCCAGCATTTT,CASSVWEQPQHF,TRBV6-1,TRBJ1-5,12,.,.
TGTGCCAGCAGTTTACCCCCCGGGACAGGGGGTACTGAAGCTTTCTTT,CASSLPPGTGGTEAFF,TRBV28,TRBJ1-1,16,TRBD1,.
TGTGCCAGCTCCTCCCCAAACACCGGGGAGCTGTTTTTT,CASSSPNTGELFF,TRBV9,TRBJ2-2,13,.,.
TGTGCCTGGAGTGCCCGGGGGACAGATAGGGAGACCCAGTACTTC,CAWSARGTDRETQYF,TRBV30,TRBJ2-5,15,.,.
TGTGCCAGCAGTGAATTTAGACAGAATGAAGCTTTCTTT,CASSEFRQNEAFF,TRBV6-4,TRBJ1-1,13,.,.
TGTGCCAGCAGCTTAGACAGCGAAAGCTCCTACAATGAGCAGTTCTTC,CASSLDSESSYNEQFF,TRBV11-2,TRBJ2-1,16,.,.
TGTGCTAGTGGTTTGGTATCTTCCGGGACTAGGAATTACAATGAGCAGTTCTTC,CASGLVSSGTRNYNEQFF,TRBV12-5,TRBJ2-1,18,TRBD2,.
TGCAGCGTTGTGGTGGCGAACACCGGGGAGCTGTTTTTT,CSVVVANTGELFF,TRBV29-1,TRBJ2-2,13,.,.
TGCGCCAGCAGCTCCTTATATGGGACAGGGGTCACAGATACGCAGTATTTT,CASSSLYGTGVTDTQYF,TRBV5-1,TRBJ2-3,17,TRBD1,.
TGCAGTGCTAGGAGAAACGATGAGCAGTTCTTC,CSARRNDEQFF,TRBV20-1,TRBJ2-1,11,.,.
TGTGCCAGCAGTTACGATGGGGGGAGCAATCAGCCCCAGCATTTT,CASSYDGGSNQPQHF,TRBV6-5,TRBJ1-5,15,.,.
TGTGCCGGAGCGGCTCCAGGGGCGAGGTACGAGCAGTACTTC,CAGAAPGARYEQYF,TRBV2,TRBJ2-7,14,.,.
TGTGCCAGCAGCTTCGACAGGGGCGAGCAGTTCTTC,CASSFDRGEQFF,TRBV2,TRBJ2-1,12,TRBD1,once
TGCAGTGCTCTTACCGCCTACGAGCAGTACTTC,CSALTAYEQYF,TRBV20-1,TRBJ2-7,11,.,.
TGTGCCAGCAGCCCTTTAAAAGTTACGCAGTATTTT,CASSPLKVTQYF,TRBV28,TRBJ2-3,12,.,.
TGTGCCTGGACCGTAGGGGGCTCCTACGAGCAGTACTTC,CAWTVGGSYEQYF,TRBV30,TRBJ2-7,13,.,once
TGCGCCAGCAGCACAGCCTCTGGCTCTGGGGCCAACGTCCTGACTTTC,CASSTASGSGANVLTF,TRBV5-1,TRBJ2-6,16,.,.
TGTGCCAGCAGGCCGACAGGGAACACTGAAGCTTTCTTT,CASRPTGNTEAFF,TRBV7-9,TRBJ1-1,13,.,.
TGTGCCAGCAGCCAAGATAGGTCAAGAGTGGCCGAGCAGTACTTC,CASSQDRSRVAEQYF,TRBV14,TRBJ2-7,15,.,.
TGTGCAAGTCGCTTATTGGGTCGAGCGGAAGGACTAGGGGAGCAGTACTTC,CASRLLGRAEGLGEQYF,TRBV12-2,TRBJ2-7,17,.,.
TGTGCCACCAAGAGCTCCTACAATGAGCAGTTCTTC,CATKSSYNEQFF,TRBV25-1,TRBJ2-1,12,.,.
TGTGCCAGCACCACTGGATCAAGTGGGCGGTTGAACACTGAAGCTTTCTTT,CASTTGSSGRLNTEAFF,TRBV7-9,TRBJ1-1,17,.,.
TGTGCCAGCAGCTTAGCATTCTTTGGAGTTGCAGATACGCAGTATTTT,CASSLAFFGVADTQYF,TRBV11-1,TRBJ2-3,16,.,once
TGTGCCAGCAGCTTAACTCCCGGGAATATTGTGTTTACAGATACGCAGTATTTT,CASSLTPGNIVFTDTQYF,TRBV11-2,TRBJ2-3,18,.,.
TGCGCCAGCAGCTTTTCTAGCGGGAGCTACAATGAGCAGTTCTTC,CASSFSSGSYNEQFF,TRBV5-1,TRBJ2-1,15,TRBD2,.
TGTGCTAGTGGACTAGCGGGAGGGGAGACCCAGTACTTC,CASGLAGGETQYF,TRBV12-5,TRBJ2-5,13,TRBD2,.
TGCAGTGCTGGGCAAATGGAGACCCAGTACTTC,CSAGQMETQYF,TRBV20-1,TRBJ2-5,11,.,.
TGCGCCAGCAGCTGGTACAGGGGGCGCGGGAACTATGGCTACACCTTC,CASSWYRGRGNYGYTF,TRBV5-1,TRBJ1-2,16,TRBD1,.
TGTGCCAGCAGCCAGACAGGGGGAAATCAGCCCCAGCATTTT,CASSQTGGNQPQHF,TRBV7-9,TRBJ1-5,14,TRBD1,.
TGCGCCAGCAGCCCCATGGGACACTCGCTGGGGAATCAGCCCCAGCATTTT,CASSPMGHSLGNQPQHF,TRBV4-1,TRBJ1-5,17,.,.
TGCGCCAGCAGCCCAGAAACCAGACAGGGGCGACCGTCCGCCGAGCAGTACTTC,CASSPETRQGRPSAEQYF,TRBV4-1,TRBJ2-7,18,TRBD1,.
TGTGCCACCTATAATGCTAACTATGGCTACACCTTC,CATYNANYGYTF,TRBV15,TRBJ1-2,12,.,.
TGTGCCAGCAGAACTCGGGTGCCGCAGTATTTT,CASRTRVPQYF,TRBV2,TRBJ2-3,11,.,.
TGCGCCAGCAGCCAAGAGAACGTAGTATGGACCCAGTACTTC,CASSQENVVWTQYF,TRBV4-1,TRBJ2-5,14,.,.
TGTGCCAGCAGCCCCGGCCGGCAGGGGTACAGCTACACCTTC,CASSPGRQGYSYTF,TRBV11-2,TRBJ1-2,14,.,.
TGTGCCAGCAGCCGCCCGTTCGGGGCGGGAGGGGACGAGCAGTACTTC,CASSRPFGAGGDEQYF,TRBV6-6,TRBJ2-7,16,TRBD2,.
TGTGCCACCCTAGCGGGAGGGGGCAATGAGCAGTTCTTC,CATLAGGGNEQFF,TRBV28,TRBJ2-1,13,TRBD2,.
TGCGCCAGCAGCCACGCGGGCGAGCAGTACTTC,CASSHAGEQYF,TRBV5-1,TRBJ2-7,11,.,.
TGTGCCAGCAGCTTTTCCGGGCAGCCCCAGCATTTT,CASSFSGQPQHF,TRBV7-9,TRBJ1-5,12,.,.
TGTGCCAGCAGCCCAGGTCAGGGGCACCTTCAAGAGACCCAGTACTTC,CASSPGQGHLQETQYF,TRBV9,TRBJ2-5,16,.,once
TGTGCCAGCAGTTTAGTCCGGGAGGGCACAGATACGCAGTATTTT,CASSLVREGTDTQYF,TRBV27,TRBJ2-3,15,TRBD2,.
TGCGCCAGCGGGGAAACAGGGGCCTACGAGCAGTACTTC,CASGETGAYEQYF,TRBV5-1,TRBJ2-7,13,TRBD1,.
TGTGCCAGCAGCCAAGACAGAAATAGCAATCAGCCCCAGCATTTT,CASSQDRNSNQPQHF,TRBV4-2,TRBJ1-5,15,.,.
TGTGCCAGCAGTTACTCGACCGGCCTCTACGAGCAGTACTTC,CASSYSTGLYEQYF,TRBV6-5,TRBJ2-7,14,.,.
TGTGCCAGCAGTTTAACCCCCCTCCCCGAGCAGTACTTC,CASSLTPLPEQYF,TRBV28,TRBJ2-7,13,.,.
TGTGCCAGCAGCTTTATGACAGGGGCGGGCAAAAACATTCAGTACTTC,CASSFMTGAGKNIQYF,TRBV7-2,TRBJ2-4,16,TRBD1,.
TGTGCCAGCACCCACCAATCGACCGGGGAGCTGTTTTTT,CASTHQSTGELFF,TRBV6-5,TRBJ2-2,13,.,once
TGCGCCAGCAGCTTGGGGAGGGGGCCTGGAAACACCATATATTTT,CASSLGRGPGNTIYF,TRBV5-1,TRBJ1-3,15,TRBD1,.
TGTGCCAGCAGCAGCCAGGGAGGGGACTATGGCTACACCTTC,CASSSQGGDYGYTF,TRBV28,TRBJ1-2,14,.,.
TGTGCCAGCAGCTTTGGAACAGGGATCACTGAAGCTTTCTTT,CASSFGTGITEAFF,TRBV7-6,TRBJ1-1,14,.,.
TGTGCCAGCGGAGAAGACAGGAGCAAAAACATTCAGTACTTC,CASGEDRSKNIQYF,TRBV27,TRBJ2-4,14,.,.
TGTGCCTACCACACCCAAACGAACACCGGGGAGCTGTTTTTT,CAYHTQTNTGELFF,TRBV30,TRBJ2-2,14,.,.
TGTGCCAGCATCAAACTAGCGGGAGGGGAGCAGTACTTC,CASIKLAGGEQYF,TRBV7-9,TRBJ2-7,13,TRBD2,once